This TCR beta chain came from a study of radiotherapy plus CTLA-4 blockade in lung cancer (dated by TCRdb to the late 2010s). Broadly, across the study: Among the enrolled patients, approximately 17% had an objective response, and 31% reached disease control.

The study tested focal radiation therapy combined with CTLA-4 blockade (ipilimumab) in patients with chemo-refractory metastatic non-small-cell lung cancer. Library generation was performed with the immunoSEQ multiplex PCR assay. TCRdb's version of the immuneACCESS table is confined to in-frame rearrangements and falls short of the full clone set. An unresolved V gene accounts for under half of the shortfall where checked; the remainder is of unknown origin. This sample lists roughly 68,000 clones; around four fifths were detected once. The ten top clones hold 7.1% of the sample. Findings and caveats that apply to the study as a whole: After treatment with radiotherapy and ipilimumab, TCR clones that originated in tumors expanded in peripheral blood. Increased serum interferon-beta after radiation, together with early dynamic changes in blood T cell clones, were reported to be the strongest predictors of response.

Concerning this clone itself: Its antigen remains undetermined. There are no base qualities to consult, and no much larger clone falls within one base.

CDR1 and CDR2, per the germline V gene, are SNHLY and FYNNEI. From the cysteine up to the phenylalanine, the CDR3 has a length of 13 residues. Solely the CDR3 DNA is kept, with 39 bases framed from the first base. V lost 5 bases and J lost 5 bases; the stretch between them is 10 bases long. Sequencing used peripheral blood, obtained from a patient treated with radiotherapy plus ipilimumab. This receptor chain uses TRBV2 and TRBJ1-5; the D gene identity is not certain. This receptor was obtained from a human donor with non-small cell lung cancer who had a complete response to radiotherapy plus ipilimumab. DNA sequence: TGTGCCAGCAGTTCCCTCGGGGATCAGCCCCAGCATTTT. Its translation is CASSSLGDQPQHF.